The 2 T cell receptor beta chains below come from one sample, sequenced in a study of regulatory T cells in long-lasting Graves disease. Regarding time point: newly diagnosed GD, antithyroid drugs for less than 3 months. There was RNA extracted from PBMCs, and the TCR library was made from it. iRepertoire HTBI primers and Arm-PCR of CDR3 regions built TCR beta libraries. MiXCR, applied by TCRdb to the multiplex PCR reads, yields one record per CDR3 protein. The table lists 350,000 to 450,000 distinct CDR3 sequences, roughly 12% of them singletons, with approximately 20% in the top ten. These sequences were also reported in another study, on T cells in Graves' hyperthyroidism and ophthalmopathy.

Sequencing was performed on peripheral blood mononuclear cells (PBMCs), taken at new diagnosis, from a patient treated with antithyroid drugs. These receptors came from a woman under 30 with Graves disease.

This clonotype was counted between two and nine times. The chain uses TRBV14 and TRBJ1-5; D is undetermined. Trimming shortened V by 0 bases and J by 8 bases, and 8 bases separated the two germline ends. The germline V gene encodes CDR1 SGHDN and CDR2 FVKESK. The CDR3 covers 13 residues. The CDR3 region has the DNA TGTGCCAGCAGCCAAGATTTTGGGGAGCCCCAGCATTTT. Protein sequence: CASSQDFGEPQHF.

Ten or more counts support this clonotype. The rearrangement joins TRBV18 to TRBJ1-4; D unresolved. Germline V lookup: CDR1 KGHSH, CDR2 LQKENI. This CDR3 has 16 residues. V was cut by 1 base and J by 6 bases, with 15 bases left in between. CDR3 sequence reads: CASSPRYSTLHEKLFF. The CDR3 DNA reads TGTGCCAGCTCACCACGATATAGCACCCTGCATGAAAAACTGTTTTTT.